This entry concerns a single TCR beta chain. Its target is not known. The data were taken from a study of persistence of HIV-infected CD4 T cells. Study at large: Isolated cells were CMV- and HIV-1 Gag-responding CD4+ T cells.

The immunoSEQ assay was version 4, run in survey mode. The assay was immunoSEQ multiplex PCR, and TCRdb's table has in-frame clones only and misses some. The repertoire holds tens of thousands of clones, with around 80% as singletons. The study, taken as a whole, reports: Proviral oligoclonality tracked with TCR oligoclonality within the same sorted cells.

CDR3 size: 13 residues. V was clipped by 1 base and J by 1 base, with 5 bases between them. Germline V gene data show CDR1 as SGHNT and CDR2 as YYREEE (reference sequence). The stimulus was lysate of CMV-infected fibroblasts, roughly 9.2 ug/mL. Memory cells lacking CD40L and CD69 with high CD45RO were sorted. Donors were HIV-1-infected adults who began suppressive ART during chronic infection. Anti-CD28/CD49d costimulation, CD40-blocking antibody and enfuvirtide were given to CD8-depleted PBMCs for less than 20 hours. This sample comprised CD4+ T cells sorted from PBMCs after roughly 18-hour stimulation, obtained from a patient who received antiretroviral therapy. The genes are TRBV5-4 and TRBJ1-1; D not resolved. The source of this sequence is an adult man with HIV who was CMV-seropositive. CDR3 in DNA: TGTGCCAGCAGCTTGAGACAGAACACTGAAGCTTTCTTT. Its translation is CASSLRQNTEAFF.